This record covers a single T cell receptor (beta chain). The data belong to a study of T cells after somatic rescue of genetic block. V was pared by 0 bases and J by 2 bases, with 11 bases between. Germline values: CDR1 SGHTS, CDR2 YDEGEE. This CDR3 is 16 amino acids long. Method: immunoSEQ multiplex PCR; TCRdb's copy keeps in-frame clones and lacks some. The sample records 110,000 or so clones, around nine tenths being singletons. The sample comprised peripheral blood mononuclear cells (PBMCs). The TCR was taken from a woman aged 18 to 35. This chain uses TRBV5-8 with TRBJ1-4; D call uncertain. Here the CDR3 DNA reads TGTGCCAGCAGCTTGGTTTTTGGGGTGACTAATGAAAAACTGTTTTTT. Encoded protein: CASSLVFGVTNEKLFF. The variable domain in full, with the rest retrieved from reference TRBV5-8 and TRBJ1-4, is EAGVTQSPTHLIKTRGQQATLRCSPISGHTSVYWYQQALGLGLQFLLWYDEGEERNRGNFPPRFSGRQFPNYSSELNVNALELEDSALYLCASSLVFGVTNEKLFFGSGTQLSVL.